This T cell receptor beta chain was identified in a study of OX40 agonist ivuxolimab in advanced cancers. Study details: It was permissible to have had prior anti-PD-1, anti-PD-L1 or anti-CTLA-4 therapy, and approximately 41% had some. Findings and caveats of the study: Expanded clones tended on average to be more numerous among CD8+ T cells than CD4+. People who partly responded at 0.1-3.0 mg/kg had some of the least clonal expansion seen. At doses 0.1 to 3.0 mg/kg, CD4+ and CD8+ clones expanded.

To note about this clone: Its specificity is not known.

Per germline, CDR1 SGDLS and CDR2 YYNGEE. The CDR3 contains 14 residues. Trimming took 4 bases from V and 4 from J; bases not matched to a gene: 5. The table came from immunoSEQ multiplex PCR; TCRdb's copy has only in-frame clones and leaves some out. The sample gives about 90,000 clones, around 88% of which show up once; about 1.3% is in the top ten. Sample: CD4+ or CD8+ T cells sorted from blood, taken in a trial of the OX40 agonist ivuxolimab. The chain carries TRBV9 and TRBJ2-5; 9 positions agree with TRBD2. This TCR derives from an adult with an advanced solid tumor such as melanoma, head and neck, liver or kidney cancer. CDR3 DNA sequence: TGTGCCAGCAGCTTAGCGGGGGCGACAGAGACCCAGTACTTC. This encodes CASSLAGATETQYF.